The 5 T cell receptor beta chains reported below all come from one sample, sequenced in a study of siplizumab effects on memory and regulatory T cells. Sequencing was performed with immunoSEQ multiplex PCR; in TCRdb, only in-frame clones are kept and a portion is missing. The sample comprises more than 85,000 clones, about 93% of which are singletons, and about 0.34% rests with the top ten. Sequenced: CD4+ T cells sorted from blood. The receptors were sampled from a human donor in good health.

The chain carries TRBV15 and TRBJ1-2; D is unclear. From germline, CDR1 is LNHNV and CDR2 YYDKDF (reference sequence). This CDR3 is 13 amino acids long. The V and J ends lost 4 bases and 5 bases respectively, with 11 bases between them. The CDR3 coding sequence is TGTGCCACCAGCAATCCCGCCCTATATGGCTACACCTTC. It codes for CATSNPALYGYTF.

The V gene is TRBV18, the J gene TRBJ2-7; D is possibly TRBD1 (6 bases). The CDR3 contains 14 residues. Germline values: CDR1 KGHSH, CDR2 LQKENI. V shed 1 base and J shed 2 bases, with 9 bases lying between them. CDR3 sequence reads: CASSPQQGTYEQYF. For the CDR3, the DNA is TGTGCCAGCTCACCACAACAGGGAACCTACGAGCAGTACTTC.

The V call is TRBV27, the J call TRBJ2-7, with 7 positions matching TRBD1. Germline assignment: CDR1 MNHEY and CDR2 SMNVEV (reference sequence). CDR3 length: 19 amino acids. V lost 5 bases to trimming and J lost 0 bases; unmatched junction nucleotides: 19. CDR3 coding DNA: TGTGCCAGCAGTCCGTTCCGGGACAGTTTCTTACTGGGCTCCTACGAGCAGTACTTC. Amino acid sequence: CASSPFRDSFLLGSYEQYF.

The chain is built from TRBV11-3 and TRBJ2-7; D call uncertain. This CDR3 has 15 amino acids. V dropped 3 bases and J dropped 3 bases, with 15 bases sitting between them. Per the germline V gene, CDR1 is SGHNT and CDR2 is YENEEA. CDR3 sequence: CASSLTSLRVYEQYF. The CDR3 coding sequence is TGTGCCAGCAGCTTGACCTCTCTTCGGGTCTACGAGCAGTACTTC.

This chain joins TRBV30 and TRBJ2-6, with TRBD2 identical over 7 bases. Germline V gene sequence: CDR1 GTSNPN, CDR2 SVGIG (reference sequence). The V and J ends lost 0 bases and 8 bases, in that order; junction bases with no gene match: 7. This CDR3 is built from 15 residues. The CDR3 coding sequence is TGTGCCTGGAGTGTCTCTCAGGGAGGGACCAACGTCCTGACTTTC. It codes for CAWSVSQGGTNVLTF.